This TCR beta chain was obtained from a study of cytomegalovirus exposure and HLA in healthy donors. This clone came up a few times. Its target is not known. Other DNA sequences in this specimen translate into the identical CDR3. Whole-study findings and limits: Diagnosis of cytomegalovirus status made by the classifier reportedly showed high specificity and sensitivity. A later analysis, which compared TCR beta chains of equal frequency, found the HLA-associated ones more clonally expanded.

The CDR3 covers 13 residues. Trimming pared 5 bases from V and 4 bases from J, leaving 8 bases between. Germline V CDR1 and CDR2: MNHEY, SMNVEV (reference sequence). Researchers ran the PCR with 60 Vbeta and 13 Jbeta primers. Only in-frame clones appear in the TCRdb table, and some are missing; sequencing was by immunoSEQ multiplex PCR. There are 160,000 or so clones in the sample; roughly three quarters occur only once, and approximately 4.4% lies in the top ten. Material for sequencing was PBMCs. This chain uses TRBV27 with TRBJ2-2, with D perhaps TRBD1 (6 bases). The sequence derives from a man younger than 30 in good health and CMV-seropositive. CDR3 in DNA: TGTGCCAGCAGTCCACAGGGCACCGGGGAGCTGTTTTTT. This gives the protein CASSPQGTGELFF.